The source of this T cell receptor beta chain is a study of cytomegalovirus exposure and HLA in healthy donors. The overall study: Drawn from HLA-typed donors, about 85 million unique TCRs were held in an early data release. Broader study findings: Across HLA loci, a later analysis found differing TCR association rates, with DRB1 most and HLA-C fewest. An analysis that came later showed most CMV-associated TCR beta chains appearing HLA-restricted.

PCR employed 60 Vbeta and 13 Jbeta primers. Assay used: immunoSEQ multiplex PCR; TCRdb lists only in-frame clones, some missing. The table includes roughly 130,000 clones, roughly 86% detected once. On this clone: Its antigen is unknown.

The CDR3 consists of 15 residues. CDR1 and CDR2 from the germline V gene are SGHAT and FQNNGV. Trimming shortened V by 6 bases and J by 5 bases, and 20 bases separated the two germline ends. This clonotype was sampled from a woman aged 40 to 50 in good health and CMV-seronegative. The chain employs TRBV11-2 and TRBJ2-7; tentatively, D is TRBD2 (7 bases). Sequencing was performed on PBMCs. The CDR3 here is CASSRSGGGPNEQYF. The CDR3, as DNA: TGTGCCAGCAGTAGGTCGGGGGGCGGGCCCAACGAGCAGTACTTC.